This passage covers 18 T cell receptor beta chains from one sample sequenced in a study of blood T cell repertoires in COVID-19. TCRdb's copy holds only in-frame clones and misses some; the assay was immunoSEQ multiplex PCR. The profile shows roughly 200,000 clones, about nine tenths of them singletons. The sequencing input was PBMCs or T cells enriched from blood (not recorded which). These receptors were collected from a man aged 25-45 years in a cohort exposed to, infected with or recovered from COVID-19 (not recorded which).

V usage is TRBV18 and J usage is TRBJ1-5; the D is unclear. The V and J ends lost 3 bases and 3 bases respectively, with 3 bases between them. The CDR3 length is 12 residues. The germline V gene encodes CDR1 KGHSH and CDR2 LQKENI. CDR3 DNA sequence: TGTGCCAGCTCACCCTTCAATCAGCCCCAGCATTTT. Translation: CASSPFNQPQHF.

The table lists this clone with a count of one. CDR3 sequence: CASSVVLGDRGHGTNEKLFF. The DNA of the CDR3 is TGTGCCAGCAGCGTAGTGTTGGGGGACAGGGGGCATGGAACTAATGAAAAACTGTTTTTT. This chain uses TRBV9 with TRBJ1-4, with TRBD1 identical over 12 bases. Germline V gives CDR1 SGDLS, CDR2 YYNGEE. The CDR3 extends over 20 amino acids. Unmatched junction bases numbered 10, after V lost 0 bases and J lost 1 base. The whole variable domain, filled in from reference TRBV9 and TRBJ1-4, reads DSGVTQTPKHLITATGQRVTLRCSPRSGDLSVYWYQQSLDQGLQFLIQYYNGEERAKGNILERFSAQQFPDLHSELNLSSLELGDSALYFCASSVVLGDRGHGTNEKLFFGSGTQLSVL.

The sample holds one count of this clone. The chain uses TRBV6-5 and TRBJ2-1, with D perhaps TRBD1 (6 bases). Germline V gene lookup returns CDR1 MNHEY and CDR2 SVGAGI. The CDR3 is made up of 14 amino acids. V lost 2 bases and J 5 bases, leaving 10 bases between the germline ends. The CDR3, as DNA: TGTGCCAGCAGTTACCAGGGGCCTAACAATGAGCAGTTCTTC. Its translation: CASSYQGPNNEQFF.

The chain has TRBV5-1 and TRBJ1-1; D remains unclear. Germline V CDR1 and CDR2: SGHRS, YFSETQ. The CDR3 has 14 residues. The V and J ends lost 0 bases and 3 bases respectively, with 9 bases between them. The DNA of the CDR3 is TGCGCCAGCAGCTTGGGGAATGGAGACACTGAAGCTTTCTTT. Translated: CASSLGNGDTEAFF.

The chain carries TRBV19 and TRBJ1-5; 11 nucleotides match TRBD1. Germline values: CDR1 LNHDA, CDR2 SQIVND (reference sequence). The junction had 6 bases not matched to a gene; V was cut back by 6 bases and J by 2 bases. This CDR3 region has 16 residues. CDR3 in amino acids: CASSRTGGAGNQPQHF. CDR3 nucleotide sequence: TGTGCCAGTAGCCGGACAGGGGGCGCGGGCAATCAGCCCCAGCATTTT.

V usage is TRBV28 and J usage is TRBJ2-1; 11 nucleotides agree with TRBD2. Per germline, CDR1 MDHEN and CDR2 SYDVKM. The CDR3 length is 15 residues. After removal of 4 bases from V and 9 bases from J, the junction contained 8 bases not matched to a gene. For the CDR3, the DNA is TGTGCCAGCAGTTCCGGGACTAGCGGTATCTTTGAGCAGTTCTTC. Protein: CASSSGTSGIFEQFF.

The genes are TRBV2 and TRBJ2-7, with D possibly matching TRBD2 (6 bases). Trimming pared 0 bases from V and 3 bases from J, leaving 15 bases between. Per germline, CDR1 SNHLY and CDR2 FYNNEI. CDR3 length equals 16 residues. CDR3 nucleotides: TGTGCCAGCAGTGAAGCGGACGGGAGTATAGTCTACGAGCAGTACTTC. Translation: CASSEADGSIVYEQYF.

The V and J genes are TRBV12-3 or TRBV12-4 and TRBJ2-6; tentatively, D is TRBD1 (6 bases). V was cut by 7 bases and J by 10 bases, with 14 bases left in between. CDR3 length: 13 residues. The CDR3 sequence is CASTPGERNVLTF. In DNA form, the CDR3 reads TGTGCCAGCACCCCAGGGGAGCGGAACGTCCTGACTTTC.

The chain carries TRBV3-1 (or the pseudogene TRBV3-2) and TRBJ2-3; 11 nucleotides line up with TRBD1. This CDR3 region has 20 residues. Germline CDR1 is LGHDT and CDR2 is YNNKEL (reference sequence). Trimming at V came to 0 bases and at J to 3 bases, leaving 14 bases not matched to a gene. Written as DNA, the CDR3 is TGTGCCAGCAGCCAAGATCACGCCGATGGTGGGACAGGGGGAACAGATACGCAGTATTTT. It yields the protein CASSQDHADGGTGGTDTQYF.

This chain links TRBV27 with TRBJ1-1; D unresolved. Deletions cut 2 bases from V and 8 bases from J, with 12 bases between. CDR1 and CDR2 (germline): MNHEY, SMNVEV (reference sequence). The CDR3 runs 13 residues. CDR3 sequence (DNA): TGTGCCAGCAGTTTACCGCCATACGGGGAAGCTTTCTTT. Translation gives CASSLPPYGEAFF.

V is TRBV12-3 or TRBV12-4 and J is TRBJ2-1; D gene uncertain. CDR3 size: 13 residues. Trimming shortened V by 0 bases and J by 8 bases, and 8 bases separated the two germline ends. The CDR3: CASSLARKYEQFF. CDR3 coding DNA: TGTGCCAGCAGTTTAGCGAGGAAGTATGAGCAGTTCTTC.

The chain has TRBV5-4 and TRBJ2-6; D possibly corresponds to TRBD2 (6 bases). Trimming shortened V by 4 bases and J by 3 bases, and 17 bases separated the two germline ends. Germline CDR1 is SGHNT and CDR2 is YYREEE (reference sequence). The CDR3 loop spans 17 amino acids. The CDR3 sequence is CASSTGRGGYGANVLTF. The DNA for the CDR3 is TGTGCCAGCAGCACGGGTCGTGGGGGGTATGGGGCCAACGTCCTGACTTTC.

This rearrangement joins TRBV10-3 to TRBJ1-1, with 9 positions matching TRBD1. The CDR3 has 17 amino acids. The V segment lost 6 bases and the J segment 0 bases; nucleotides outside the gene matches: 11. The germline V gene encodes CDR1 ENHRY and CDR2 SYGVKD. The CDR3, as DNA: TGTGCCATCAGACAAACAGGGGGCGGTGGGGTGAACACTGAAGCTTTCTTT. Translation gives CAIRQTGGGGVNTEAFF.

V and J are TRBV5-1 and TRBJ2-7, with 7 bases identical to TRBD1. V gave up 0 bases and J gave up 5 bases; unmatched junction bases: 8. The CDR3 runs to 15 residues. Germline lookup yields CDR1 SGHRS and CDR2 YFSETQ. CDR3 nucleotides: TGCGCCAGCAGCTTGGAACAGGGGTGGGAACACGAGCAGTACTTC. Translating gives CASSLEQGWEHEQYF.

This chain links TRBV5-6 with TRBJ1-2; 7 nucleotides align to TRBD1. With 2 bases clipped from V and 3 bases from J, the junction kept 4 bases outside the gene matches. CDR3 length equals 14 residues. CDR1 and CDR2 from the germline V gene are SGHDT and YYEEEE. Here the CDR3 reads CASSFDRVDYGYTF. DNA of the CDR3: TGTGCCAGCAGCTTCGACAGGGTAGACTATGGCTACACCTTC.

The chain joins TRBV11-2 to TRBJ2-2, with D possibly matching TRBD2 (5 bases). This CDR3 contains 16 residues. Germline V gives CDR1 SGHAT, CDR2 FQNNGV. Trimming removed 0 bases at V and 1 base at J, with 9 bases between. DNA of the CDR3: TGTGCCAGCAGCTTAGATCGAAGCGGGAACACCGGGGAGCTGTTTTTT. It yields the protein CASSLDRSGNTGELFF.

J is TRBJ1-5 and V is TRBV4-1; 7 nucleotides align to TRBD1. The CDR3 contains 15 residues. Germline assignment: CDR1 MGHRA and CDR2 YSYEKL. V lost 5 bases and J lost 0; bases outside the gene matches: 4. CDR3 nucleotide sequence: TGCGCCAGCAGCTTGGGACAGTCTAGCAATCAGCCCCAGCATTTT. The encoded protein is CASSLGQSSNQPQHF.

This chain uses TRBV28 with TRBJ2-5; 11 bases map to TRBD1. The V gene's germline CDR1 is MDHEN and CDR2 SYDVKM. The CDR3 sequence is 14 residues long. V was pared by 2 bases and J by 5 bases, with 1 base of the junction left unmatched. CDR3 DNA: TGTGCCAGCAGTTTACGGACAGGGGGCGAGACCCAGTACTTC. This encodes CASSLRTGGETQYF.